This T cell receptor beta chain was found in a study of immune heterogeneity within non-small cell lung tumors. Across the study: Tumor histology was classified as squamous cell carcinoma in a few cases, non-squamous carcinoma in ten to eleven and not otherwise specified in 1.

The starting template was genomic DNA from bulk tumor, roughly 610 ng per sample. Surgeons took several biopsies per primary tumor, spaced far apart, during surgery. Untreated, newly diagnosed non-small cell lung cancer patients underwent curative surgery. It was newly diagnosed non-small cell lung cancer patients having surgery with curative intent who served as donors. Trimming at V came to 6 bases and at J to 5 bases, leaving 2 bases not matched to a gene. CDR3 length equals 13 residues. From germline, CDR1 is SNHLY and CDR2 FYNNEI. Notes on the study in general: For local T-cell clonality, the correlation with local tumor mutational burden was moderate but significant (R 0.3 to 0.35).

This clonotype was seen a few times. What it recognizes is unknown. With 32 V and 13 J primers, multiplex PCR amplified the TCR beta CDR3. Using its own MiXCR run on the multiplex PCR reads, TCRdb lists one record per CDR3 protein. This table has about 1,900 distinct CDR3 sequences, 25% to 30% appearing once. The sequence derives from a woman aged 50 to 65 with non-small cell lung cancer. The sequencing input was lung tumor tissue. The chain couples TRBV2 to TRBJ2-2, with TRBD2 matching 8 bases. This CDR3 is CASRASGTGELFF. CDR3 nucleotides: TGTGCCAGCAGAGCTAGCGGGACCGGGGAGCTGTTTTTT.